This T cell receptor (beta chain) stems from a study of T cell repertoires in aging, cancer and after chemotherapy (dated by TCRdb to the late 2010s). Study-wide context: Donors were distributed across six age groups ranging from 30 or younger to 70 or older, with at least three individuals included per group. Alongside fewer than 100 healthy donors serving as a reference group, the cohort included roughly 220 cancer patients, of whom roughly 92 had hematological cancers and approximately 120 had solid cancers. Several million TCR reads were contained in the full dataset. To examine immunoaging and T cell reconstitution after chemotherapy, the study profiled TCR beta repertoires in peripheral blood from healthy donors and cancer patients. In the solid tumor group, the paired samples taken before and after chemotherapy came from brain tumor (glioblastoma) patients given temozolomide-based therapy. Results the study describes overall, beyond this receptor: In healthy donors, the decline in TCR diversity with age was mainly due to loss of richness, whereas in cancer patients loss of evenness also played a role. According to the authors, the repertoire data do not permit conclusions about immunological memory after chemotherapy. In both cancer cohorts, median generation probability rose over the chemotherapy interval, which suggests that the repertoire was reconstituted through rebound thymic output. Compared with age-matched healthy donors, untreated patients with hematological or solid cancers had significantly lower TCR diversity and higher clonality in blood.

Multiplex touch-down PCR with a mixed TRB-A/B primer pool was used to amplify rearranged TRB sequences covering the V, D and J segments. Illumina adapters and sample indices were attached to the amplicons in two consecutive PCR reactions using Phusion HS II polymerase. Amplicons were gel-purified with the NucleoSpin Gel and PCR Clean-up kit, then checked with Qubit and an Agilent 2100 Bioanalyzer. The libraries were sequenced on an Illumina MiSeq with 600-cycle, single-indexed, paired-end runs. From the authors' description of their analysis: Processing of the TRB sequences was carried out with MiXCR versions 2.12 and 3.0.5. Each unique CDR3 nucleotide sequence was treated as one clone, and only productive sequences with two or more reads were kept. Repertoire metrics included Shannon diversity, evenness, clonality (one minus evenness), and alpha-parameterized diversity profiles from alpha 0 to 5. Generation probabilities of clones in paired pre- and post-chemotherapy samples were computed with the IGoR algorithm. TCRdb reanalyzed the raw reads on its own, using fastp at Q25 for trimming and MiXCR for clone calling, and kept in-frame beta chains. Records with the same CDR3 protein are collapsed into one entry carrying the most frequent genes and DNA. The V and J calls and clone size are TCRdb's, not the authors'. This sample holds some 19,000 distinct CDR3 sequences; 37% were observed only once. The ten largest clones add up to roughly 15% of the sample.

Instead of sorted cells or RNA, genomic DNA extracted from peripheral blood served as the source for amplifying TCR beta rearrangements. The CDR3, from cysteine to phenylalanine, totals 15 residues. Only CDR3 DNA is held: 45 bases, read in frame from base 1. V loses 6 bases of germline sequence and J loses 0 bases, and the interval between the two ends is 12 bases. According to the germline V gene, CDR1 reads WSHSY and CDR2 reads SAAADI. On this clonotype itself: Its antigen specificity is not known. The sample holds no much larger clone one base away, and base qualities are not on file.

This clonotype was obtained from a human donor with a solid tumor. The material sequenced was blood. This chain is built from TRBV10-2 and TRBJ1-3; the D region possibly corresponds to TRBD1 (5 bases align). This receptor has the CDR3 CASRPGTGSGNTIYF. The nucleotide sequence is TGCGCCAGCAGGCCCGGGACCGGCTCTGGAAACACCATATATTTT.